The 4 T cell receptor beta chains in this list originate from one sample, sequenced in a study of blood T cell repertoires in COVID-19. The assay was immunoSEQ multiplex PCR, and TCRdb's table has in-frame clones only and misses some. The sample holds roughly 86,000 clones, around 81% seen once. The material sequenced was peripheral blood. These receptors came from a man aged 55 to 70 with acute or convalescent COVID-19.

This CDR3 is CASSLEGNTGELFF. The CDR3 DNA reads TGTGCCAGCAGCTTAGAGGGGAACACCGGGGAGCTGTTTTTT. The chain is built from TRBV7-3 and TRBJ2-2, with D tentatively TRBD2 (5 bases). The CDR3 is 14 amino acids. V lost 2 bases and J lost 1, with 5 bases in between. Germline values: CDR1 SGHTA, CDR2 FQGTGA.

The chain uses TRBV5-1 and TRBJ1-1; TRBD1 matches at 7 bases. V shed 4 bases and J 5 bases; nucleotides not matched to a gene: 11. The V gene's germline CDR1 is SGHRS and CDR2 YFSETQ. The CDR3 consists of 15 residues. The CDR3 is CASSILTGLETEAFF. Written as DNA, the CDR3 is TGCGCCAGCAGCATTTTGACAGGGTTGGAGACTGAAGCTTTCTTT.

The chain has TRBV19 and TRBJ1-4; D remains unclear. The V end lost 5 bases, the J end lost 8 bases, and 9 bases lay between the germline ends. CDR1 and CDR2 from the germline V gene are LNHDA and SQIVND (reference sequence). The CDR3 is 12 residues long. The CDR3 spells CASSPEREKLFF. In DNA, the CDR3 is TGTGCCAGTAGTCCAGAGAGGGAAAAACTGTTTTTT.

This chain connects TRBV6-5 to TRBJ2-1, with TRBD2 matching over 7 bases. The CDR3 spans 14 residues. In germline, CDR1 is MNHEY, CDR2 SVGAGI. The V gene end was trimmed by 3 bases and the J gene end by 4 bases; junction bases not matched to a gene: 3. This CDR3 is CASSYREGYNEQFF. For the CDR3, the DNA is TGTGCCAGCAGTTATAGGGAGGGTTACAATGAGCAGTTCTTC.